The 26 T cell receptor beta chains reported below all come from one sample, sequenced in a study of blood T cell repertoires in COVID-19. Assay: immunoSEQ multiplex PCR; the TCRdb copy retains only in-frame clones and omits some. Of fewer than 250,000 clones listed, under 85% are singletons. Sequencing was performed on PBMCs or T cells enriched from blood (not recorded which). The receptors come from a man in his 60s who had recovered from COVID-19.

The V call is TRBV21-1, the J call TRBJ2-2; the tabulated D call, TRBD1, remains unverified against the DNA. TRBV21-1 is recorded as a pseudogene. The CDR3 covers 16 residues. CDR3 sequence (DNA): TGTGCCAGCAGCAAAGAAACGTCAGCGAACACCGGGGAGCTGTTTTTT. This sequence encodes CASSKETSANTGELFF.

The chain carries TRBV9 and TRBJ1-4, with TRBD1 identical over 9 bases. The V segment lost 1 base and the J segment 4 bases; nucleotides outside the gene matches: 2. The CDR3 runs to 15 residues. Looked up from germline, CDR1 is SGDLS and CDR2 is YYNGEE. DNA for the CDR3: TGTGCCAGCAGCGTATTGGGACAGGGTAATGAAAAACTGTTTTTT. This gives the protein CASSVLGQGNEKLFF.

The gene calls are TRBV24-1 and TRBJ2-1; 9 bases align to TRBD1. CDR1 is KGHDR, CDR2 SFDVKD, per germline. J gave up 6 bases and V 2 bases, and 13 bases lay outside the gene matches. The CDR3 totals 18 residues. DNA of the CDR3: TGTGCCACCAGTGATTCCCGGGGACAGGGAAACGGCGGCAATGAGCAGTTCTTC. It specifies CATSDSRGQGNGGNEQFF.

The chain employs TRBV19 and TRBJ2-2; TRBD2 might be the D (5 bases). Germline V gives CDR1 LNHDA, CDR2 SQIVND (reference sequence). The CDR3 spans 14 residues. The V gene lost 9 bases and the J gene lost 2 bases, with 13 bases spanning the gap. The CDR3 loop is CASRGDYNTGELFF. CDR3 coding DNA: TGTGCCAGCCGTGGTGACTACAACACCGGGGAGCTGTTTTTT.

V and J are TRBV21-1 and TRBJ1-3; the D segment call TRBD1 is taken from the table without a DNA check. TRBV21-1 has pseudogene status. There are 14 residues in the CDR3. The CDR3 reads CASSRGLRGNTIYF. In DNA form, the CDR3 reads TGTGCCAGCAGCAGGGGGCTAAGAGGAAACACCATATATTTT.

With respect to this clone: The sample carries other DNA sequences with the same CDR3. The rearrangement links TRBV19 to TRBJ1-5; TRBD1 is a possible D gene (5 bases). CDR3 size: 13 residues. V was trimmed by 2 bases and J by 5 bases, leaving 7 bases between them. Germline V gene sequence: CDR1 LNHDA, CDR2 SQIVND (reference sequence). The CDR3 DNA reads TGTGCCAGTAGTATACAGGGCGATCAGCCCCAGCATTTT. It is translated as CASSIQGDQPQHF.

In this sample, this clone turned up a few times. The chain recombines TRBV4-2 with TRBJ2-1; D may be TRBD2 (6 bases). Trimming removed 5 bases at V and 8 bases at J, with 10 bases between. In germline, CDR1 is LGHNA, CDR2 YNFKEQ. This CDR3 has 12 amino acids. DNA of the CDR3: TGTGCCAGCAGCGGTGCGGGGTATGAGCAGTTCTTC. Protein product: CASSGAGYEQFF.

About this clone: Other DNA sequences in this specimen translate into the identical CDR3. The chain employs TRBV18 and TRBJ2-5; 7 positions match TRBD1. Germline CDR1 is KGHSH and CDR2 is LQKENI. The CDR3 sequence is 13 residues long. The V segment lost 6 bases and the J segment 2 bases; nucleotides outside the gene matches: 3. CDR3 sequence (DNA): TGTGCCAGCTCTCAGGGACAGCAAGAGACCCAGTACTTC. Its protein product is CASSQGQQETQYF.

This clone came up a few times. This rearrangement joins TRBV6-5 to TRBJ1-5; D might be TRBD1 (6 bases). CDR3 length equals 14 residues. Trimming shortened V by 6 bases and J by 7 bases, and 16 bases separated the two germline ends. Germline CDR1 reads MNHEY; CDR2 reads SVGAGI. The CDR3 DNA sequence: TGTGCCAGCAGGGCAGGACAGCCCGGGCAGCCCCAGCATTTT. It is translated as CASRAGQPGQPQHF.

The rearrangement joins TRBV4-3 to TRBJ2-5; 8 nucleotides line up with TRBD2. CDR1 and CDR2 from the germline V gene are LGHNA and YSLEER. The CDR3 is made up of 15 amino acids. J was trimmed by 5 bases and V by 0 bases; bases with no gene match: 5. CDR3 loop: CASSQEERGFETQYF. The CDR3 DNA reads as TGCGCCAGCAGCCAAGAGGAGCGGGGGTTTGAGACCCAGTACTTC.

V usage is TRBV6-6 and J usage is TRBJ1-1; 9 bases fit TRBD1. After removal of 2 bases from V and 1 base from J, the junction contained 5 bases not matched to a gene. The germline V gene encodes CDR1 MNHNY and CDR2 SVGAGI (reference sequence). The CDR3 has 16 amino acids. CDR3 sequence: CASSYGGQGPNTEAFF. CDR3 coding DNA: TGTGCCAGCAGTTACGGGGGACAGGGACCGAACACTGAAGCTTTCTTT.

The chain couples TRBV20-1 to TRBJ2-3, with D maybe TRBD1 (6 bases). V was shortened by 3 bases and J by 1 base, with 8 bases between the two germline ends. This CDR3 spans 13 amino acids. Looked up from germline, CDR1 is DFQATT and CDR2 is SNEGSKA (reference sequence). CDR3 in amino acids: CSASAGGTDTQYF. The CDR3 nucleotides are TGCAGTGCTAGTGCAGGGGGCACAGATACGCAGTATTTT.

The chain combines TRBV15 with TRBJ1-5; 7 nucleotides line up with TRBD1. CDR1 LNHNV and CDR2 YYDKDF come from the germline V gene (reference sequence). The trim removed 5 bases at V and 1 base at J, leaving 2 bases unmatched. The CDR3 contains 14 residues. The CDR3 sequence: CATSGGQSNQPQHF. CDR3 sequence (DNA): TGTGCCACCAGCGGGGGACAGAGCAATCAGCCCCAGCATTTT.

The chain is built from TRBV9 and TRBJ2-7, with 9 positions matching TRBD1. Germline-derived CDR1 and CDR2 are SGDLS and YYNGEE. The CDR3 is 13 amino acids. The trim removed 7 bases at V and 5 bases at J, leaving 7 bases unmatched. The CDR3 spells CASSRDREDEQYF. DNA for the CDR3: TGTGCCAGCTCCCGGGACAGGGAGGACGAGCAGTACTTC. The whole variable domain, remainder taken from reference TRBV9 and TRBJ2-7, is DSGVTQTPKHLITATGQRVTLRCSPRSGDLSVYWYQQSLDQGLQFLIQYYNGEERAKGNILERFSAQQFPDLHSELNLSSLELGDSALYFCASSRDREDEQYFGPGTRLTVT.

The chain joins TRBV12-3 or TRBV12-4 to TRBJ1-2; D unresolved. The CDR3 has 12 amino acids. Trimming shortened V by 6 bases and J by 4 bases, and 9 bases separated the two germline ends. CDR3 residues: CASRDGIYGYTF. The CDR3 nucleotides are TGTGCCAGCAGAGACGGGATCTATGGCTACACCTTC.

CDR3 nucleotide sequence: TGCGCCAGCAGAACAGGGGCTGGAAACACCATATATTTT. Its translation: CASRTGAGNTIYF. The chain joins TRBV5-1 to TRBJ1-3; 7 bases align to TRBD1. Trimming took 5 bases from V and 2 from J; bases not matched to a gene: 1. This CDR3 has 13 residues. Per germline, CDR1 SGHRS and CDR2 YFSETQ. The entire variable domain, with the rest obtained from reference TRBV5-1 and TRBJ1-3, is as follows: KAGVTQTPRYLIKTRGQQVTLSCSPISGHRSVSWYQQTPGQGLQFLFEYFSETQRNKGNFPGRFSGRQFSNSRSEMNVSTLELGDSALYLCASRTGAGNTIYFGEGSWLTVV.

This rearrangement joins TRBV9 to TRBJ2-1; maybe TRBD2 (5 bases). V lost 0 bases and J 9 bases, leaving 19 bases between the germline ends. The CDR3 totals 16 residues. Germline-derived CDR1 and CDR2 are SGDLS and YYNGEE. The CDR3 coding sequence is TGTGCCAGCAGCGTAGTTGGACTGCGGGCTGGGGTTGAGCAGTTCTTC. Protein sequence: CASSVVGLRAGVEQFF.

The chain joins TRBV19 to TRBJ1-3; D is ambiguous. Trimming pared 7 bases from V and 0 bases from J, leaving 16 bases between. CDR1 LNHDA and CDR2 SQIVND come from the germline V gene (reference sequence). The CDR3 length is 16 residues. The CDR3 coding sequence is TGTGCCAGTACTCCGGCGGGCAGAAGCTCTGGAAACACCATATATTTT. Translating it yields CASTPAGRSSGNTIYF. The whole variable domain, filled in from reference TRBV19 and TRBJ1-3, reads DGGITQSPKYLFRKEGQNVTLSCEQNLNHDAMYWYRQDPGQGLRLIYYSQIVNDFQKGDIAEGYSVSREKKESFPLTVTSAQKNPTAFYLCASTPAGRSSGNTIYFGEGSWLTVV.

This clone turned up a few times. V is TRBV7-2 and J is TRBJ1-3; TRBD1 is a possible D gene (5 bases). Germline CDR1 and CDR2: SGHTA and FQGNSA. V lost 2 bases and J 0 bases, leaving 11 bases between the germline ends. CDR3 length: 16 amino acids. The chain's CDR3 is CASSLLGASSGNTIYF. CDR3 in DNA: TGTGCCAGCAGCTTACTAGGGGCCTCCTCTGGAAACACCATATATTTT.

This clone appeared a single time. This chain uses TRBV21-1 with TRBJ2-7; the table's D call, TRBD2, has no DNA check behind it. TRBV21-1 is an annotated pseudogene. The CDR3 length is 16 residues. The CDR3 coding sequence is TGTGCCAGCAGCAAAACCGGGAGTAGCGGGAGCAACGAGCAGTACTTC. This codes for CASSKTGSSGSNEQYF.

This clone came up once. V and J are TRBV4-1 and TRBJ2-7, with D possibly matching TRBD1 (5 bases). Germline V gene sequence: CDR1 MGHRA, CDR2 YSYEKL. This CDR3 has 15 residues. Between the trimmed V and J ends, which lost 1 base and 1 base, there was a span of 11 bases. This chain's CDR3 is CASSQGTRYSYEQYF. In DNA, the CDR3 is TGCGCCAGCAGCCAAGGGACACGATATTCCTACGAGCAGTACTTC.

The genes are TRBV18 and TRBJ1-1, with a possible D match to TRBD1 (6 bases). The V gene lost 7 bases and the J gene lost 3 bases, with 15 bases spanning the gap. CDR1 is KGHSH and CDR2 is LQKENI in the germline V gene. This CDR3 is 14 amino acids long. The CDR3 spells CASFAGARDTEAFF. CDR3 in DNA: TGTGCCAGCTTCGCGGGGGCCAGGGACACTGAAGCTTTCTTT.

This chain joins TRBV9 and TRBJ2-1; D uncertain. CDR1 SGDLS and CDR2 YYNGEE come from the germline V gene. V lost 3 bases and J 5 bases, leaving 9 bases between the germline ends. This CDR3 is 13 amino acids long. In DNA, the CDR3 is TGTGCCAGCAGCGCCCTATCCAACAATGAGCAGTTCTTC. It is translated as CASSALSNNEQFF.

This clone was found a few times. The rearrangement links TRBV6-2 or TRBV6-3 to TRBJ1-5, with 10 bases identical to TRBD1. There are 14 residues in the CDR3. The V gene end was trimmed by 6 bases and the J gene end by 7 bases; junction bases not matched to a gene: 6. Germline CDR1 MNHEY, CDR2 SVGEGT. For the CDR3, the DNA is TGTGCCAGCAGCCAGACAGGGGGCGGGCAGCCCCAGCATTTT. It yields the protein CASSQTGGGQPQHF.

The gene calls are TRBV5-1 and TRBJ1-1; D gene unclear. The germline gives CDR1 SGHRS, CDR2 YFSETQ. The CDR3 spans 15 residues. Between the trimmed V and J ends, which lost 4 bases and 4 bases, there was a span of 17 bases. The CDR3 spells CASSPGRERSTEAFF. Written as DNA, the CDR3 is TGCGCCAGCAGCCCCGGGAGGGAGAGGAGCACTGAAGCTTTCTTT.

The sample holds one count of this clone. The chain links TRBV9 to TRBJ2-5; 8 bases map to TRBD2. Germline CDR1 reads SGDLS; CDR2 reads YYNGEE. V shed 0 bases and J 1 base; nucleotides not matched to a gene: 5. CDR3 length: 16 residues. As DNA, the CDR3 is TGTGCCAGCAGCGTAGTCGGGGGGGGCAGCCAAGAGACCCAGTACTTC. Amino acid sequence: CASSVVGGGSQETQYF.